This TCR beta chain is from a study of blood T cell repertoires in COVID-19. Whole-study context: The United States, Italy and Spain provided the acute and convalescent COVID-19 samples. PBMCs, B-cell-depleted T cells, or T cells were the source of the cDNA or gDNA that made up the material.

This CDR3 is built from 15 residues. Germline assignment: CDR1 LGHNA and CDR2 YNFKEQ. V trimming: 0 bases; J trimming: 4 bases; junction bases outside the gene matches: 2. Enrollment of patients from Seattle took place during active infection, with longitudinal follow-up. How the authors handled the data: Using reference gene primer amplification, nucleated cell counts were estimated. Data came from immunoSEQ multiplex PCR; TCRdb stores just in-frame clones and leaves some out. V, J and clone size reflect that table, while D and trimming were determined from the DNA. This table holds around 150,000 clones, 82% found once.

This TCR came from a middle-aged woman with COVID-19, enrolled during active disease. The sequenced sample consisted of peripheral blood. This sequence joins TRBV4-2 and TRBJ1-3; 8 bases align to TRBD1. The CDR3 region has the DNA TGTGCCAGCAGCCAAGAAGACAGGGGCGGAAACACCATATATTTT. It is translated as CASSQEDRGGNTIYF.